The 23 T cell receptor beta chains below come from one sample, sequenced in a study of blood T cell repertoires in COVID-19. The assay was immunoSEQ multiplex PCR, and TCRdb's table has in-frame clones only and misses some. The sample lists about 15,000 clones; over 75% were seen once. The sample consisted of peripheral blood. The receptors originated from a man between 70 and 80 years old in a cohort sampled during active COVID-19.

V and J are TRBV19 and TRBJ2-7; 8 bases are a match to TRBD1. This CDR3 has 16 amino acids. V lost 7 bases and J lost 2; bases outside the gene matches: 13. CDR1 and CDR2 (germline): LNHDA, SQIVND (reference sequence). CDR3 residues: CASTPNGQGPTYEQYF. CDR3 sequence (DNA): TGTGCCAGTACCCCTAACGGACAGGGACCGACCTACGAGCAGTACTTC.

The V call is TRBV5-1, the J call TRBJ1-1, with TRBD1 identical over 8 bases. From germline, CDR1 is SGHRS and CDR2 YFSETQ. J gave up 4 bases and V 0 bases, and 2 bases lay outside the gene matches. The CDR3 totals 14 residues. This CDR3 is CASSLVGTGTEAFF. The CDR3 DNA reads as TGCGCCAGCAGCTTGGTCGGGACAGGCACTGAAGCTTTCTTT. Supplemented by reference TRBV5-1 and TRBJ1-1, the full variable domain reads KAGVTQTPRYLIKTRGQQVTLSCSPISGHRSVSWYQQTPGQGLQFLFEYFSETQRNKGNFPGRFSGRQFSNSRSEMNVSTLELGDSALYLCASSLVGTGTEAFFGQGTRLTVV.

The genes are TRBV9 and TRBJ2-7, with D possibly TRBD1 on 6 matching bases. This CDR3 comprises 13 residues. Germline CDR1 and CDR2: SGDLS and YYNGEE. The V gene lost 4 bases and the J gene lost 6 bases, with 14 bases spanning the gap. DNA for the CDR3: TGTGCCAGCAGCTCCGAGGCAGGGGTCGAGCAGTACTTC. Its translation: CASSSEAGVEQYF.

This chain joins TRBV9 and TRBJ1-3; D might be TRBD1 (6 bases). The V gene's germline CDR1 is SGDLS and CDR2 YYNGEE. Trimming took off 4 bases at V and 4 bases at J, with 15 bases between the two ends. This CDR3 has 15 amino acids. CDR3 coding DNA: TGTGCCAGCAGCACCGGGGGGGGCGAAGGAAACACCATATATTTT. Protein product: CASSTGGGEGNTIYF.

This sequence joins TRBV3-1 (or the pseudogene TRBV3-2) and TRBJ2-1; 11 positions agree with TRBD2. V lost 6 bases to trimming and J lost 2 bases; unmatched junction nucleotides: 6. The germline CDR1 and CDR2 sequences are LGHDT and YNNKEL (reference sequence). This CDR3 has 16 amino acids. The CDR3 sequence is CASSRIAGGPYNEQFF. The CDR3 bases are TGTGCCAGCAGTCGAATAGCGGGAGGGCCCTACAATGAGCAGTTCTTC.

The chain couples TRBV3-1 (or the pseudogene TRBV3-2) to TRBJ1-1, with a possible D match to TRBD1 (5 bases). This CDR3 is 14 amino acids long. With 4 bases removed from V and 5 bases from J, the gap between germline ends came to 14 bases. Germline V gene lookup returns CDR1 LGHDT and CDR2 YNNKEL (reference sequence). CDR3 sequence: CASSRGEVRTEAFF. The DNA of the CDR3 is TGTGCCAGCAGCCGAGGGGAGGTGAGGACTGAAGCTTTCTTT.

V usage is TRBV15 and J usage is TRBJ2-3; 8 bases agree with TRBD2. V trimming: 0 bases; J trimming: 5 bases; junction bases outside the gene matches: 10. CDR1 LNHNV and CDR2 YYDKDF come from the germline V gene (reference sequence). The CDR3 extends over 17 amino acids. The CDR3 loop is CATSRERGGLVLDTQYF. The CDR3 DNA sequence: TGTGCCACCAGCAGAGAAAGAGGGGGACTAGTTTTAGATACGCAGTATTTT.

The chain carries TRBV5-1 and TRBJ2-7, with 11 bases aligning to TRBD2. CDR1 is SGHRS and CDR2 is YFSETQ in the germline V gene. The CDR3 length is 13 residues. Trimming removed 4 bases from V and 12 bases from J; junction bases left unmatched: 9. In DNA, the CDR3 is TGCGCCAGCAGCCCGGGACTAGCGGAGATCTGGTACTTC. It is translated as CASSPGLAEIWYF.

The CDR3 reads CASSSPDSIGNEQFF. For the CDR3, the DNA is TGTGCCAGCAGCTCACCGGACTCCATCGGCAATGAGCAGTTCTTC. This chain joins TRBV5-6 and TRBJ2-1, with D perhaps matching TRBD2 (5 bases). The V end lost 3 bases, the J end lost 6 bases, and 16 bases lay between the germline ends. CDR1 and CDR2 (germline): SGHDT, YYEEEE. This CDR3 region has 15 residues. The complete variable domain, with remaining parts taken from reference TRBV5-6 and TRBJ2-1, reads DAGVTQSPTHLIKTRGQQVTLRCSPKSGHDTVSWYQQALGQGPQFIFQYYEEEERQRGNFPDRFSGHQFPNYSSELNVNALLLGDSALYLCASSSPDSIGNEQFFGPGTRLTVL.

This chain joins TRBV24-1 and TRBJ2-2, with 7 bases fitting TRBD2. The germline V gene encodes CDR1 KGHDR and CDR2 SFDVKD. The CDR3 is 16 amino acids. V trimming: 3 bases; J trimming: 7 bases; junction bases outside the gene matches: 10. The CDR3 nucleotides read TGTGCCACCAGTGATCCGAGGGAGGGCCAGATCGGGGAGCTGTTTTTT. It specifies CATSDPREGQIGELFF.

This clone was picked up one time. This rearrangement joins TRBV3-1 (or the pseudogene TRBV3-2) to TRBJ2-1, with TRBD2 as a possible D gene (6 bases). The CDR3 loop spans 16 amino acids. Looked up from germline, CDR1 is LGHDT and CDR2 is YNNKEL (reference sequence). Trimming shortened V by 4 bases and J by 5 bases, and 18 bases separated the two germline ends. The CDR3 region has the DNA TGTGCCAGCAGCCTCCAACTAGCAACCTTCCACAATGAGCAGTTCTTC. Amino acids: CASSLQLATFHNEQFF.

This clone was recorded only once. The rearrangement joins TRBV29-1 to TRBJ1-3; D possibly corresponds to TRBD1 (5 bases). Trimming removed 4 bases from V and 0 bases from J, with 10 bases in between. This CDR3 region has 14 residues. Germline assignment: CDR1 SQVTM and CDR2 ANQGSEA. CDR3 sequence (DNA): TGCAGCGTTGTTCAGGACACCTCTGGAAACACCATATATTTT. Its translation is CSVVQDTSGNTIYF.

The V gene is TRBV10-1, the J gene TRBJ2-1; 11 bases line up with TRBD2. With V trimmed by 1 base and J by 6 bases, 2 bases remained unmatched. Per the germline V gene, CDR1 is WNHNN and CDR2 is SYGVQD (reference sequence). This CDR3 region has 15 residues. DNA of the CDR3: TGCGCCAGCAGTGAGTATAGCGGGAGGGCCAATGAGCAGTTCTTC. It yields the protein CASSEYSGRANEQFF.

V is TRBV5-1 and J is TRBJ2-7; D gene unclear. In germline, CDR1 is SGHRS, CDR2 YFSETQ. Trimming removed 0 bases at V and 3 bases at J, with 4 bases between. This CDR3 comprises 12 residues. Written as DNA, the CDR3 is TGCGCCAGCAGCTTGGACTTCTACGAGCAGTACTTC. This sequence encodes CASSLDFYEQYF. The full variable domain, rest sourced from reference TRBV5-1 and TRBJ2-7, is KAGVTQTPRYLIKTRGQQVTLSCSPISGHRSVSWYQQTPGQGLQFLFEYFSETQRNKGNFPGRFSGRQFSNSRSEMNVSTLELGDSALYLCASSLDFYEQYFGPGTRLTVT.

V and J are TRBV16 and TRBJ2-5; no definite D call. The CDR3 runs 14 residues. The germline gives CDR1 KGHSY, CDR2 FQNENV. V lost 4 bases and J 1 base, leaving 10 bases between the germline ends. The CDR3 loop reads CASSPTRTQETQYF. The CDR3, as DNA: TGTGCCAGCAGCCCCACACGAACCCAAGAGACCCAGTACTTC. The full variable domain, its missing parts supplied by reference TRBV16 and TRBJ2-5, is GEEVAQTPKHLVRGEGQKAKLYCAPIKGHSYVFWYQQVLKNEFKFLISFQNENVFDETGMPKERFSAKCLPNSPCSLEIQATKLEDSAVYFCASSPTRTQETQYFGPGTRLLVL.

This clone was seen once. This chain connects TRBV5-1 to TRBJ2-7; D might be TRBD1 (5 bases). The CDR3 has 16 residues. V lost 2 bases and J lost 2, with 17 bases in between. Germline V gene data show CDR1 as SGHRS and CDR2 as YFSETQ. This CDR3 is CASSFTYSTETYEQYF. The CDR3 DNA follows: TGCGCCAGCAGCTTTACTTATTCGACAGAAACCTACGAGCAGTACTTC.

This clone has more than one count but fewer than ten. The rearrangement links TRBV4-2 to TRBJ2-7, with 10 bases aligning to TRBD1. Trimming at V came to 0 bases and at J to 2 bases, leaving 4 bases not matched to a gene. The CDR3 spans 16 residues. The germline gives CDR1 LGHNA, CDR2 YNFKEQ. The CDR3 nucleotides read TGTGCCAGCAGCCAAGATTTAGGACAGGGGGCCTACGAGCAGTACTTC. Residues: CASSQDLGQGAYEQYF.

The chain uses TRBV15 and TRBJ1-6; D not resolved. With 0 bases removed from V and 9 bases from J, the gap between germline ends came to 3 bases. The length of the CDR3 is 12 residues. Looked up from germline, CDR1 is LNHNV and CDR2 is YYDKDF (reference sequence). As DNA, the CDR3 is TGTGCCACCAGCAGAGATCGTTCACCCCTCCACTTT. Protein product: CATSRDRSPLHF.

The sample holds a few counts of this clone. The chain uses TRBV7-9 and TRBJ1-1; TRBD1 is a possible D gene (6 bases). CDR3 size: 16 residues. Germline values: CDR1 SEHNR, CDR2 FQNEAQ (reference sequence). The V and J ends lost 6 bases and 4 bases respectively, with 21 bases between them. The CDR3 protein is CASSRSGRGATTEAFF. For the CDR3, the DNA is TGTGCCAGCAGTCGAAGTGGACGGGGGGCAACCACTGAAGCTTTCTTT.

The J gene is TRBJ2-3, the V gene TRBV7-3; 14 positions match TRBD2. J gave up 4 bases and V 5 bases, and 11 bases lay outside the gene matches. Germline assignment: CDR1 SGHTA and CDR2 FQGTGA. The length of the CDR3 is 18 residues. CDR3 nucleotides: TGTGCCAGCAGCCCCACGCCGGGACTAGCGGGAGTCCCAGATACGCAGTATTTT. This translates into CASSPTPGLAGVPDTQYF. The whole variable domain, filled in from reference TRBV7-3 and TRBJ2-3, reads GAGVSQTPSNKVTEKGKYVELRCDPISGHTALYWYRQSLGQGPEFLIYFQGTGAADDSGLPNDRFFAVRPEGSVSTLKIQRTERGDSAVYLCASSPTPGLAGVPDTQYFGPGTRLTVL.

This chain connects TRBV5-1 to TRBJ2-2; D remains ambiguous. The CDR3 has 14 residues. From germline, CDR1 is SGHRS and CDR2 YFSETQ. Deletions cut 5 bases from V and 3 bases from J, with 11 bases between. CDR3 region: CASRPTAYTGELFF. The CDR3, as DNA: TGCGCCAGCAGACCTACAGCTTACACCGGGGAGCTGTTTTTT.

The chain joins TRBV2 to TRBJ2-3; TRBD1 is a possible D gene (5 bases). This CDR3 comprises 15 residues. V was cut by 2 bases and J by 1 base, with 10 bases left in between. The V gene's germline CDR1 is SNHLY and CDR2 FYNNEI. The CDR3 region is CASSEMGLGTDTQYF. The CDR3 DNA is TGTGCCAGCAGTGAAATGGGGCTGGGCACAGATACGCAGTATTTT.

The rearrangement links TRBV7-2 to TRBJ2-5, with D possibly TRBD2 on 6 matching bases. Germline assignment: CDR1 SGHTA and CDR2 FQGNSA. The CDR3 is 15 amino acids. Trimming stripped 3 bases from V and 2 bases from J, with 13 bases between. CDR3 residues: CASSFNSGGQETQYF. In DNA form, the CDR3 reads TGTGCCAGCAGCTTCAATAGCGGAGGGCAAGAGACCCAGTACTTC.